A selection of T cell receptor beta chains follows, all from one sample in a study of regulatory T cells in long-lasting Graves disease. MiXCR was run by TCRdb on the multiplex PCR reads, yielding one entry per CDR3 protein. This table holds about 360,000 distinct CDR3 sequences, 15% to 20% found once. This sample was also put to use in a study of T cells in Graves' hyperthyroidism and ophthalmopathy.

Sequencing used peripheral blood mononuclear cells (PBMCs), obtained at new diagnosis, from a patient treated with antithyroid drugs. These receptor sequences come from a woman younger than 35 with Graves disease. CDR3s include the opening cysteine and the closing phenylalanine or tryptophan. Each record gives: V gene, clone size, J gene, D gene, CDR3 DNA, CDR3 protein. The D gene is left open where the match is weak. For some rows the clone size is stated as once, few or many, or as a class when expanded; others skip it.

>TRBV2|many|TRBJ2-7|NA
TGTGCCAGCAGTCCTATTATAGAGCAGTACTTC
CASSPIIEQYF
>TRBV19|NA|TRBJ1-2|NA
TGTGCCAGTAGTATATCGGGGAGCGGCTACACCTTC
CASSISGSGYTF
>TRBV11-2|many|TRBJ2-7|NA
TGTGCCAGCAGCTGGGACAACACCTACGAGCAGTACTTC
CASSWDNTYEQYF
>TRBV6-1|many|TRBJ1-5|NA
TGTGCCAGCAGAGGATACTTGGGACAGCATTTT
CASRGYLGQHF
>TRBV4-1|NA|TRBJ1-2|NA
TGCGCCAGCAGCCAAGATCTCACAGGACAACCCTATGGCTACACCTTC
CASSQDLTGQPYGYTF
>TRBV20-1|NA|TRBJ2-7|TRBD2
TGCAGTGCTCGGACCTCCGGGACTAGCGGGATAGGGGCCTACGAGCAGTACTTC
CSARTSGTSGIGAYEQYF
>TRBV28|many|TRBJ1-2|NA
TGTGCCAGCAGTTTCCTAATTACAGGGAACTATGGCTACACCTTC
CASSFLITGNYGYTF
>TRBV2|many|TRBJ2-3|TRBD2
TGTGCCAGCAGTGAGGACGCGAGCGGGACCACAGATACGCAGTATTTT
CASSEDASGTTDTQYF
>TRBV7-3|many|TRBJ2-7|NA
TGTGCCAGCAGCACGACTACAGGCTACGAGCAGTACTTC
CASSTTTGYEQYF
>TRBV20-1|NA|TRBJ2-7|NA
TGCAGTGCTAGAAGACTAACCCCCGAGCAGTACTTC
CSARRLTPEQYF
>TRBV28|many|TRBJ1-5|NA
TGTGCCAGCAGTGGCACGGGAGATCAGCCCCAGCATTTT
CASSGTGDQPQHF
>TRBV28|many|TRBJ2-7|NA
TGTGCCACCGTAAGATTCAGAGGTTACGAGCAGTACTTC
CATVRFRGYEQYF
>TRBV6-2/TRBV6-3|many|TRBJ2-7|NA
TGTGCCAGCATATTGACCCTCGGCGGATACGAGCAGTACTTC
CASILTLGGYEQYF
>TRBV12-3/TRBV12-4|NA|TRBJ1-2|TRBD1
TGTGCCAGCAGCCGCCAGACAGGGGTCTATGGCTACACCTTC
CASSRQTGVYGYTF
>TRBV3-1|many|TRBJ2-1|NA
TGTGCCAGCAGCCAAGCATGGACCCGACGACCCTACAATGAGCAGTTCTTC
CASSQAWTRRPYNEQFF
>TRBV10-3|many|TRBJ1-2|NA
TGTGCCATCAGTGTACGGACGGGCTATGGCTACACCTTC
CAISVRTGYGYTF
>TRBV4-1|many|TRBJ2-7|NA
TGCGCCACCAACAGGGCCCATTCCTACGAGCAGTACTTC
CATNRAHSYEQYF
>TRBV6-1|few|TRBJ2-3|NA
TGTGCCAGCAGATCATTTACCACAGATACGCAGTATTTT
CASRSFTTDTQYF
>TRBV27|many|TRBJ1-2|TRBD1
TGTGCCAGCAGACCTACTTCCGACAGGGTAGGCTATGGCTACACCTTC
CASRPTSDRVGYGYTF
>TRBV6-2/TRBV6-3|few|TRBJ2-1|NA
TGTGCCAGCAGTTACTCGGGACGGGATGAGCAGTTCTTC
CASSYSGRDEQFF
>TRBV7-8|few|TRBJ1-4|NA
TGTGCCAGCAGCTTTGGGGGCGGTGAAAAACTGTTTTTT
CASSFGGGEKLFF
>TRBV19|many|TRBJ1-5|TRBD1
TGTGCCAGTAGTACCCCCAACAGGGGGCTCAGTCAGCCCCAGCATTTT
CASSTPNRGLSQPQHF
>TRBV7-3|many|TRBJ2-1|TRBD1
TGTGCCAGCGCGTCGGGCGGGACAGGGTATGATGAGCAGTTCTTC
CASASGGTGYDEQFF
>TRBV20-1|many|TRBJ2-7|TRBD2
TGCAGTGCCCATCCTGGCGGGAGGTACTACGAGCAGTACTTC
CSAHPGGRYYEQYF
>TRBV7-6|few|TRBJ2-7|TRBD1
TGTGCCAGCAGCTTAGTACCTTTTACCGGGACAGGAGCCTACGAGCAGTACTTC
CASSLVPFTGTGAYEQYF
>TRBV12-3/TRBV12-4|few|TRBJ1-6|TRBD1
TGTGCCAGCAGTCAGGGGGGGCCGTCGGGTTCACCCCTCCACTTT
CASSQGGPSGSPLHF
>TRBV18|many|TRBJ2-1|NA
TGTGCCAGCTCACCAAGGGACCTCCGGGACGAGCAGTTCTTC
CASSPRDLRDEQFF
>TRBV29-1|many|TRBJ2-3|NA
TGCAGCGTTGTACCCCAGGCAGATACGCAGTATTTT
CSVVPQADTQYF
>TRBV30|NA|TRBJ2-3|NA
TGTGCCTGGAGTCGGCCGGGACCCCCCGGGGATACGCAGTATTTT
CAWSRPGPPGDTQYF
>TRBV28|NA|TRBJ1-5|NA
TGTGCCGCCAAGGAGGGGCTGGATCAGCCCCAGCATTTT
CAAKEGLDQPQHF
>TRBV19|many|TRBJ1-5|TRBD1
TGTGCCAGTAGTAGTATAGAAGGACAGGGCGGTCAGCCCCAGCATTTT
CASSSIEGQGGQPQHF
>TRBV5-1|many|TRBJ2-1|TRBD1
TGCGCCAGCAGCTTGAGGACAGGGGGCTACAATGAGCAGTTCTTC
CASSLRTGGYNEQFF
>TRBV7-8|many|TRBJ1-2|TRBD1
TGTGCCAGCAGCCACCAGGGACAGTCTGGATATGGCTACACCTTC
CASSHQGQSGYGYTF
>TRBV6-2/TRBV6-3|NA|TRBJ2-1|TRBD1
TGTGCCAGCAGCTTACAGGGACAGGGTCTTGGCAATGAGCAGTTCTTC
CASSLQGQGLGNEQFF
>TRBV13|few|TRBJ1-3|NA
TGTGCCAGCAGCTTGCGGACGCTTGGAAACACCATATATTTT
CASSLRTLGNTIYF
>TRBV20-1|many|TRBJ2-7|TRBD2
TGCAGTGCTAGAGACCCGACTAGCGGGAACTACGAGCAGTACTTC
CSARDPTSGNYEQYF
>TRBV19|few|TRBJ2-1|NA
TGTGCCAGTAGTATCTTCTCATTGACCAGCTCCTACAATGAGCAGTTCTTC
CASSIFSLTSSYNEQFF
>TRBV6-1|many|TRBJ1-6|NA
TGTGCCAGCAGTACAAAGGCCTCAGGGTCACCCCTCCACTTT
CASSTKASGSPLHF
>TRBV13|many|TRBJ2-1|NA
TGTGCCAGCAGCTCCGGACTAAACTATGAGCAGTTCTTC
CASSSGLNYEQFF
>TRBV29-1|NA|TRBJ1-1|NA
TGCAGCGCCGGGGGACGGATGAACACTGAAGCTTTCTTT
CSAGGRMNTEAFF
>TRBV10-2|few|TRBJ2-3|TRBD2
TGCGCCAGCAGTGAGCTGACTAGCGGGAAGTCAGATACGCAGTATTTT
CASSELTSGKSDTQYF
>TRBV7-8|few|TRBJ2-5|TRBD1
TGTGCCAGCAGCCTGGGACAGGGGCAGACCCAGTACTTC
CASSLGQGQTQYF
>TRBV5-1|few|TRBJ2-1|TRBD2
TGCGCCAGCAAGGGGAGGGCCCTCTGGAATGAGCAGTTCTTC
CASKGRALWNEQFF
>TRBV27|many|TRBJ2-7|NA
TGTGCCAGCGTCGGCTTGTCCGGGGGCTCCTCCTACGAGCAGTACTTC
CASVGLSGGSSYEQYF
>TRBV12-3/TRBV12-4|many|TRBJ2-7|TRBD1
TGTGCCAGCAGCCCAGGACGCGACAGGGTCTACGAGCAGTACTTC
CASSPGRDRVYEQYF
>TRBV6-1|many|TRBJ1-1|NA
TGTGCCAGCAGCTCCCACAGGGTCGGAACTGAAGCTTTCTTT
CASSSHRVGTEAFF
>TRBV28|NA|TRBJ1-4|NA
TGTGCCAGCAGTTTATCGGGCGGAACGATTGCAACTAATGAAAAACTGATTTTT
CASSLSGGTIATNEKLIF
>TRBV6-1|many|TRBJ2-7|TRBD2
TGTGCCAGCATAGGGCCAGCGGGGGAGCAGTACTTC
CASIGPAGEQYF
>TRBV12-3/TRBV12-4|NA|TRBJ1-4|NA
TGTGCCAGCAGCCCAGGGTCTACTAATGAAAAACTGTTTTTT
CASSPGSTNEKLFF